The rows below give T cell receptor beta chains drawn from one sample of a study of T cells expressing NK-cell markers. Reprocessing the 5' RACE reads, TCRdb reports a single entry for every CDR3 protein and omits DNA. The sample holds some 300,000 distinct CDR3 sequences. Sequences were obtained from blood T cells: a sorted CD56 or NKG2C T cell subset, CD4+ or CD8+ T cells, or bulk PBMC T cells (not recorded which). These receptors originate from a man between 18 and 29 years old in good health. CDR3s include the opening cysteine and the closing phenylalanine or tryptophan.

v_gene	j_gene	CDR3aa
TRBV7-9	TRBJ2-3	CASSPGLAGGLAQYF
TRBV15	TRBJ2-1	CATGGLAGNEQFF
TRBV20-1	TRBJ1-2	CSVRAQGNGYTF
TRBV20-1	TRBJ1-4	CSASLTLATNEKLFF
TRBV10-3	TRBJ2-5	CATRTGQNHQETQYF
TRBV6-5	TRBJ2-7	CASSSTLSVPREQYF
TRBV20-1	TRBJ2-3	CSACSLAGVGTDTQYF
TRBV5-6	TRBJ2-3	CASSRYTSGTADTQYF
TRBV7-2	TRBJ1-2	CASSSSGTENYGYTF
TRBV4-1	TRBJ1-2	CASSLSNRLNYGYTF
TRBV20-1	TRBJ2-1	CSAKGLAGGRQFF
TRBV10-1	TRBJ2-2	CASEGATPNTGELFF
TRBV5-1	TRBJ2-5	CASAGGTEETQYF
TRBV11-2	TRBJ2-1	CASSSQGEEQFF
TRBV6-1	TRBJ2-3	CASSRQDRASTDTQYF
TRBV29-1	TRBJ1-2	CSVGTGEGYGYTF
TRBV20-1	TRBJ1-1	CSARSEQGLSRTEAFF
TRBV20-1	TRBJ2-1	CSATGRIYNEQFF
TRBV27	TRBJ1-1	CASSYHRGSNTEAFF
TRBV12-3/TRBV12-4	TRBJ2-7	CASRPQGQREQYF
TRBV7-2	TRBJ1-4	CASSLSDGRSEKLFF
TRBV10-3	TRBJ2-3	CAISERAGGTDTQYF
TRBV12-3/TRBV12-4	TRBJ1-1	CASSDGGGAKTFF
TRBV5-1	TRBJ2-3	CASQMLAGVGDTQYF
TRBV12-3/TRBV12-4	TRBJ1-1	CASSLGHGSEAFF
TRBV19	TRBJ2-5	CASSTGGLAGGSETQYF
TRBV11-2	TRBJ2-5	CASSPSGPKETQYF
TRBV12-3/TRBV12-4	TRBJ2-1	CASSLDRLAYNEQFF
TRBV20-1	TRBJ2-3	CSARTLTDTQYF
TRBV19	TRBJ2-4	CASSLLSAGAKNIQYF
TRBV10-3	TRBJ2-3	CATKTGDTQYF
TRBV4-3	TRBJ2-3	CASSQGVGRDTQYF
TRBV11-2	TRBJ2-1	CASSLDYRAAVQKDNEQFF
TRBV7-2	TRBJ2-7	CASSFGRGSDEQYF
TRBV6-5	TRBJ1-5	CASSYRGFGQPQHF
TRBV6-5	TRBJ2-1	CASSYLLAQSSYNEQFF
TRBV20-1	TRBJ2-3	CSVASGSISDTQYF
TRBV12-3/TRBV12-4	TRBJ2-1	CASSSLPGGEQFF
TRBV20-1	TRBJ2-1	CSASLLAGGSSYNEQFF
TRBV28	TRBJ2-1	CASSFLGTGVDNEQFF
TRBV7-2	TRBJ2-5	CASSRGGRETQYF
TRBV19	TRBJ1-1	CASSIRRGLNTEAFF
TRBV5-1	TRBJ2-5	CASSLDSGDATQYF
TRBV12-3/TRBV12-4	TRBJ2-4	CASQGTGVFVQYF
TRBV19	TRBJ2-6	CASSIRRGGSAGANVLTF
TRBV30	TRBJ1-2	CAWIGYEAGYTF
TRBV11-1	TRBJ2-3	CASSPTAWTATSGRADTQYF
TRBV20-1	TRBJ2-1	CSARDGGSGEQFF
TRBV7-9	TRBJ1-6	CASSSQPSDAPLHF
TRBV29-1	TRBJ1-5	CSATFGGIGNQPQHF
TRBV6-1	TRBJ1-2	CASSEWAVYGYTF
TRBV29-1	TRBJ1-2	CSVGVAGASYGYTF
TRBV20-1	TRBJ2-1	CSASRHSSYNEQFF
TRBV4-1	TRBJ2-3	CASSQETTRTQYF